Below are 14 T cell receptor beta chains sequenced from a single sample in a study of blood T cell repertoires in COVID-19. Only in-frame clones appear in the TCRdb table, and some are missing; sequencing was by immunoSEQ multiplex PCR. The profile shows over 85,000 clones, approximately 90% of them singletons. Sequencing was done on a sample of peripheral blood. These receptors were collected from a human donor with active COVID-19. The donor label of this sample is uncertain.

The chain carries TRBV30 and TRBJ1-1; no clear D gene. CDR3 length: 17 amino acids. CDR1 is GTSNPN and CDR2 is SVGIG in the germline V gene (reference sequence). V was clipped by 6 bases and J by 0 bases, with 23 bases between them. The CDR3: CACGRLFCGPLNTEAFF. In DNA, the CDR3 is TGTGCCTGCGGCAGACTTTTTTGCGGCCCATTGAACACTGAAGCTTTCTTT.

This chain uses TRBV2 with TRBJ2-3; TRBD1 aligns across 7 bases. CDR3 size: 14 residues. With 4 bases clipped from V and 2 bases from J, the junction kept 3 bases outside the gene matches. The V gene's germline CDR1 is SNHLY and CDR2 FYNNEI. The CDR3 nucleotides read TGTGCCAGCAGTGGGACAGGCTACACAGATACGCAGTATTTT. Translating it yields CASSGTGYTDTQYF.

V gene TRBV5-4 combines with J gene TRBJ2-3, with D possibly matching TRBD1 (6 bases). The germline V and J ends were trimmed by 0 bases and 1 base, with 9 bases remaining between them. This CDR3 comprises 15 residues. Germline CDR1 SGHNT, CDR2 YYREEE (reference sequence). The CDR3 bases are TGTGCCAGCAGCTTGGAAGGGGGAGGCACAGATACGCAGTATTTT. It is translated as CASSLEGGGTDTQYF.

The chain joins TRBV20-1 to TRBJ2-1; weak D call: TRBD2 (5 bases). Germline V gene data show CDR1 as DFQATT and CDR2 as SNEGSKA (reference sequence). This CDR3 comprises 11 residues. V was clipped by 6 bases and J by 10 bases, with 13 bases between them. The CDR3 DNA sequence: TGCAGTGCACAAGACGGACTGGAGCAGTTCTTC. Amino acids: CSAQDGLEQFF.

The chain links TRBV7-2 to TRBJ2-1; tentative D call: TRBD2 (6 bases). CDR1 is SGHTA, CDR2 FQGNSA, per germline. V shed 0 bases and J shed 5 bases, with 8 bases lying between them. There are 14 residues in the CDR3. The CDR3 reads CASSLATSHNEQFF. For the CDR3, the DNA is TGTGCCAGCAGCTTAGCTACTAGCCACAATGAGCAGTTCTTC.

This chain joins TRBV2 and TRBJ2-2; 7 bases are shared with TRBD1. The V segment lost 6 bases and the J segment 2 bases; nucleotides outside the gene matches: 12. The CDR3 has 17 residues. Germline values: CDR1 SNHLY, CDR2 FYNNEI. CDR3 nucleotides: TGTGCCAGCAGAGGCCAAAAGGGACAGCGAAACACCGGGGAGCTGTTTTTT. As protein: CASRGQKGQRNTGELFF.

In its sample, this clone was seen a few times. The chain employs TRBV14 and TRBJ2-7; maybe TRBD1 (6 bases). Trimming shortened V by 4 bases and J by 5 bases, and 21 bases separated the two germline ends. CDR1 is SGHDN, CDR2 FVKESK, per germline. This CDR3 has 16 amino acids. The CDR3 DNA reads TGTGCCAGCAGCCCCCCGGGTAGGGGGTCCTTCCACGAGCAGTACTTC. Translated, it gives CASSPPGRGSFHEQYF. Full variable domain (remainder filled in from reference TRBV14 and TRBJ2-7): EAGVTQFPSHSVIEKGQTVTLRCDPISGHDNLYWYRRVMGKEIKFLLHFVKESKQDESGMPNNRFLAERTGGTYSTLKVQPAELEDSGVYFCASSPPGRGSFHEQYFGPGTRLTVT.

The chain links TRBV6-2 or TRBV6-3 to TRBJ2-7, with 8 bases lining up with TRBD1. CDR3 size: 15 residues. V shed 2 bases, J shed 5 bases, and the junction held 8 bases outside the gene matches. Germline CDR1 and CDR2: MNHEY and SVGEGT. This CDR3 reads CASSYPDRGVHEQYF. The CDR3 nucleotides are TGTGCCAGCAGTTACCCTGACAGGGGTGTCCACGAGCAGTACTTC.

As concerns this clone: Its ends do not fully match the called genes, so a read error is possible. The J gene is TRBJ2-3, the V gene TRBV7-7; 9 bases are a match to TRBD1. CDR1 and CDR2 from the germline V gene are SSHAT and FNYEAQ (reference sequence). The CDR3 length is 15 residues. The CDR3 sequence is CASSSGTGLLDTQYF. DNA for the CDR3: TGTGCTAGCAGCTCCGGGACAGGGCTTTTAGATACGCAGTATTTT.

The chain recombines TRBV5-1 with TRBJ2-7, with 9 bases matching TRBD2. The CDR3 is 15 amino acids. The ends lost 0 bases at V and 3 bases at J; junction bases unmatched: 4. Per germline, CDR1 SGHRS and CDR2 YFSETQ. The CDR3 sequence: CASSLGAGGNYEQYF. The CDR3 DNA reads TGCGCCAGCAGCTTGGGAGCGGGGGGAAACTACGAGCAGTACTTC.

V and J are TRBV6-5 and TRBJ1-6; TRBD1 is a possible D gene (5 bases). The CDR3 is 14 residues long. The germline V and J ends were trimmed by 6 bases and 6 bases, with 12 bases remaining between them. Germline CDR1 is MNHEY and CDR2 is SVGAGI. The CDR3 is CASRPDTPNSPLHF. The CDR3 DNA is TGTGCCAGCAGACCGGACACGCCTAATTCACCCCTCCACTTT.

The chain carries TRBV2 and TRBJ1-2; no clear D. Trimming removed 4 bases from V and 8 bases from J, with 14 bases in between. CDR1 SNHLY and CDR2 FYNNEI come from the germline V gene. This CDR3 contains 13 residues. CDR3: CASSVDASGGYTF. In DNA form, the CDR3 reads TGTGCCAGCAGTGTTGACGCGTCGGGGGGCTACACCTTC. The full variable domain, with the rest looked up from reference TRBV2 and TRBJ1-2, is EPEVTQTPSHQVTQMGQEVILRCVPISNHLYFYWYRQILGQKVEFLVSFYNNEISEKSEIFDDQFSVERPDGSNFTLKIRSTKLEDSAMYFCASSVDASGGYTFGSGTRLTVV.

V is TRBV4-2 and J is TRBJ1-5; D gene uncertain. The ends were cut back, 4 bases at V and 4 bases at J, with 11 bases in the middle. Per germline, CDR1 LGHNA and CDR2 YNFKEQ. This CDR3 contains 14 residues. CDR3 sequence reads: CASSLWRENQPQHF. CDR3 bases: TGTGCCAGCAGCCTTTGGAGGGAAAATCAGCCCCAGCATTTT.

This CDR3 is CASSFQGSKTQYF. In DNA, the CDR3 is TGTGCCAGCAGCTTTCAGGGGTCGAAGACCCAGTACTTC. The chain links TRBV7-3 to TRBJ2-5, with TRBD1 as a possible D gene (6 bases). This CDR3 has 13 amino acids. Trimming stripped 3 bases from V and 6 bases from J, with 11 bases between. Germline-derived CDR1 and CDR2 are SGHTA and FQGTGA. Looking up the rest from reference TRBV7-3 and TRBJ2-5 gives the full variable domain: GAGVSQTPSNKVTEKGKYVELRCDPISGHTALYWYRQSLGQGPEFLIYFQGTGAADDSGLPNDRFFAVRPEGSVSTLKIQRTERGDSAVYLCASSFQGSKTQYFGPGTRLLVL.